This note documents a single T cell receptor (beta chain) sequence. Only in-frame clones appear in the TCRdb table, and some are missing; sequencing was by immunoSEQ multiplex PCR. The sample has fewer than 150,000 clones, about four fifths seen once. This record belongs to a study of blood T cell repertoires in COVID-19. Overall study context: Acute and convalescent COVID-19 specimens originated in the United States, Italy and Spain. T cells, B-cell-depleted T cells, or PBMCs provided the cDNA or gDNA that served as material.

The CDR3 extends over 13 amino acids. V gave up 0 bases and J gave up 5 bases, with 8 bases separating them. Germline values: CDR1 SGDLS, CDR2 YYNGEE. The sequencing input was peripheral blood. The receptor comes from a man older than 75 with acute or convalescent COVID-19. The chain employs TRBV9 and TRBJ1-2; D is uncertain. In DNA form, the CDR3 reads TGTGCCAGCAGCGTAGACTCCGGGTATGGCTACACCTTC. Encoded protein: CASSVDSGYGYTF.